The 20 T cell receptor beta chains in this list originate from one sample, sequenced in a study of monozygotic twins with inflammatory bowel disease. TCRdb reprocessed the 5' RACE reads and stores each CDR3 protein as one record, lacking DNA. This listing includes 350,000 to 500,000 distinct CDR3 sequences. The sequencing sample was made of blood. Source of these receptors: a human donor with ulcerative colitis or Crohn's disease, or a healthy co-twin of an affected twin (not recorded which).

This sequence joins TRBV5-1 and TRBJ1-4. This CDR3 region has 14 residues. Germline values: CDR1 SGHRS, CDR2 YFSETQ. The CDR3 region is CASSLTGQVGKLFF. Filled out from reference TRBV5-1 and TRBJ1-4, the complete variable domain reads KAGVTQTPRYLIKTRGQQVTLSCSPISGHRSVSWYQQTPGQGLQFLFEYFSETQRNKGNFPGRFSGRQFSNSRSEMNVSTLELGDSALYLCASSLTGQVGKLFFGSGTQLSVL.

V usage is TRBV19 and J usage is TRBJ2-3; TCRdb lists TRBD1, though no DNA is available to test this call. Per germline, CDR1 LNHDA and CDR2 SQIVND (reference sequence). This CDR3 contains 12 residues. CDR3 residues: CASSNGDGTQYF.

V usage is TRBV20-1 and J usage is TRBJ2-1. This CDR3 is built from 15 residues. Germline V gene data show CDR1 as DFQATT and CDR2 as SNEGSKA (reference sequence). CDR3 sequence reads: CSAGLGGSSYNEQFF.

The CDR3 protein is CASSYVPGSFAGELFF. The genes are TRBV6-5 and TRBJ2-2. CDR3 length: 16 residues. Germline assignment: CDR1 MNHEY and CDR2 SVGAGI.

The V gene is TRBV7-9, the J gene TRBJ1-1; TCRdb's D call of TRBD1 is untestable without DNA. The CDR3 runs 14 residues. Germline V gene data show CDR1 as SEHNR and CDR2 as FQNEAQ (reference sequence). The chain's CDR3 is CASRDGQGDTEAFF.

This chain joins TRBV3-1 and TRBJ2-2; TCRdb lists TRBD1, though no DNA is available to test this call. Germline V lookup: CDR1 LGHDT, CDR2 YNNKEL (reference sequence). This CDR3 has 15 residues. Here the CDR3 reads CASSQEGGNTGELFF.

V usage is TRBV3-1 and J usage is TRBJ1-2. Per the germline V gene, CDR1 is LGHDT and CDR2 is YNNKEL (reference sequence). The length of the CDR3 is 15 residues. The CDR3 loop reads CASSRSARNQYGYTF.

V gene TRBV10-3 combines with J gene TRBJ1-5. Looked up from germline, CDR1 is ENHRY and CDR2 is SYGVKD. The CDR3 extends over 13 amino acids. The CDR3 here is CAISVEKRQPQHF.

The chain joins TRBV20-1 to TRBJ2-4; lacking DNA, the TRBD2 call made by TCRdb goes unchecked. From germline, CDR1 is DFQATT and CDR2 SNEGSKA (reference sequence). This CDR3 spans 13 amino acids. CDR3 amino acids: CSARGKGSGIQYF.

This chain joins TRBV19 and TRBJ2-1. The germline CDR1 and CDR2 sequences are LNHDA and SQIVND (reference sequence). CDR3 length: 12 residues. The CDR3 region is CASSFSYNEQFF. Together with reference TRBV19 and TRBJ2-1, the CDR3 gives the full variable domain: DGGITQSPKYLFRKEGQNVTLSCEQNLNHDAMYWYRQDPGQGLRLIYYSQIVNDFQKGDIAEGYSVSREKKESFPLTVTSAQKNPTAFYLCASSFSYNEQFFGPGTRLTVL.

This rearrangement joins TRBV29-1 to TRBJ2-3; TCRdb outputs TRBD2, but without DNA this stays unchecked. CDR3 size: 13 residues. Germline CDR1 and CDR2: SQVTM and ANQGSEA. The CDR3 loop is CSVVGLLTDTQYF.

CDR3: CASSLTDKRAIGELFF. V and J are TRBV7-3 and TRBJ2-2; TCRdb lists TRBD2, though no DNA is available to test this call. Germline V gene sequence: CDR1 SGHTA, CDR2 FQGTGA. This CDR3 is built from 16 residues.

The gene calls are TRBV5-1 and TRBJ2-2; TCRdb designates TRBD2, a call that cannot be tested without DNA. The germline V gene encodes CDR1 SGHRS and CDR2 YFSETQ. The CDR3 runs 16 residues. The CDR3 reads CASRQSTSGGTGELFF.

The chain couples TRBV18 to TRBJ1-5. The CDR3 has 14 amino acids. Germline V CDR1 and CDR2: KGHSH, LQKENI. The CDR3 region is CASSPPGSNQPQHF.

The rearrangement links TRBV7-2 to TRBJ2-5. Per germline, CDR1 SGHTA and CDR2 FQGNSA. The CDR3 spans 13 residues. CDR3 region: CASLLDLAGTQYF.

This chain links TRBV6-2 or TRBV6-3 with TRBJ2-5; as DNA is missing, the TRBD1 call by TCRdb cannot be tested. Germline assignment: CDR1 MNHEY and CDR2 SVGEGT. The CDR3 is made up of 15 amino acids. CDR3 residues: CASLSDRGNQETQYF.

The chain uses TRBV6-2 or TRBV6-3 and TRBJ2-1. CDR3 length equals 12 residues. Germline CDR1 reads MNHEY; CDR2 reads SVGEGT. The CDR3 protein is CASRQTHNEQFF.

This chain uses TRBV5-1 with TRBJ1-1; TCRdb's D gene call, TRBD1, goes unchecked for lack of DNA. The CDR3 spans 16 residues. Germline loops: CDR1 SGHRS, CDR2 YFSETQ. Here the CDR3 reads CASSLVYEEGDTEAFF.

The chain employs TRBV10-2 and TRBJ1-1. Germline V gives CDR1 WSHSY, CDR2 SAAADI. The CDR3 extends over 12 amino acids. The CDR3 is CASSVEASEAFF.

The chain joins TRBV4-1 to TRBJ2-7; the D gene TCRdb calls, TRBD1, cannot be checked with no DNA. Germline CDR1 reads MGHRA; CDR2 reads YSYEKL. The CDR3 length is 14 residues. CDR3 sequence reads: CASSPTGLPYEQYF.